These T cell receptor beta chains were read from a single sample in a study of blood T cell repertoires in COVID-19. TCRdb's table, derived via immunoSEQ multiplex PCR, lists solely in-frame clones and lacks some. The data show about 210,000 clones, with about 90% seen just once and 7.5% to 10% held by the top ten. What was sequenced was PBMCs or T cells enriched from blood (not recorded which). Every receptor here comes from a woman under 30 who had recovered from COVID-19. Both conserved end residues are part of each CDR3. A D gene is named only where the DNA matches it firmly. The size field is filled for only some rows; it gives once, few, many or a size class.

>NA|TRBJ2-3|NA|18|TRBV5-6
TGTGCCAGCAGCTTGGCACGGTCAGCGAGGCGAAACACAGATACGCAGTATTTT
CASSLARSARRNTDTQYF
>NA|TRBJ2-7|NA|16|TRBV7-9
TGTGCCAGCAGCCGGCCGTCCCGGGCGGGGTCCTACGAGCAGTACTTC
CASSRPSRAGSYEQYF
>TRBD1|TRBJ2-7|NA|16|TRBV6-6
TGTGCCAGCAGTTCCTCCGTCGGGACAGGGGGCGACGAGCAGTACTTC
CASSSSVGTGGDEQYF
>NA|TRBJ1-1|NA|13|TRBV27
TGTGCCAGCAGTTCGCAGGGGAACACTGAAGCTTTCTTT
CASSSQGNTEAFF
>TRBD1|TRBJ1-6|NA|16|TRBV9
TGTGCCAGCAGCAGTGGGACAGCCAACTATAATTCACCCCTCCACTTT
CASSSGTANYNSPLHF
>TRBD2|TRBJ2-1|NA|15|TRBV5-4
TGTGCCAGCAGCTTGGGGGGGGGCTCCTACAATGAGCAGTTCTTC
CASSLGGGSYNEQFF
>NA|TRBJ2-2|NA|15|TRBV5-1
TGCGCCAGCAAGGTGTTAGCGGTTAACACCGGGGAGCTGTTTTTT
CASKVLAVNTGELFF
>NA|TRBJ1-2|NA|15|TRBV6-5
TGTGCCAGCAGTTACTCACCGGCAGGGAACTATGGCTACACCTTC
CASSYSPAGNYGYTF
>TRBD2|TRBJ2-5|once|16|TRBV4-1
TGCGCCAGCAGCCAGGGGACTAGCGGGCAACAAGAGACCCAGTACTTC
CASSQGTSGQQETQYF
>NA|TRBJ1-1|NA|13|TRBV25-1
TGTGCCAGCAGTGCCCAGGGGAACACTGAAGCTTTCTTT
CASSAQGNTEAFF
>TRBD1|TRBJ1-2|NA|19|TRBV19
TGTGCCAGTAGTAGTGGAGCCTTCGGGACAGTTGCATGGGGCTATGGCTACACCTTC
CASSSGAFGTVAWGYGYTF
>TRBD1|TRBJ2-7|NA|15|TRBV6-1
TGTGCCAGCAGTGAGATGGGGACAGTTTCCTACGAGCAGTACTTC
CASSEMGTVSYEQYF
>TRBD1|TRBJ1-2|NA|14|TRBV28
TGTGCCAGCAGTCTCGCGGACAGGCGGTATGGCTACACCTTC
CASSLADRRYGYTF
>NA|TRBJ1-4|NA|15|TRBV24-1
TGTGCCACCAGTGATTCCGGGACTGGGAACGAAAAACTGTTTTTT
CATSDSGTGNEKLFF
>NA|TRBJ1-1|NA|13|TRBV11-3
TGTGCCAGCAGCTTACAGGGGAACACTGAAGCTTTCTTT
CASSLQGNTEAFF
>TRBD2|TRBJ2-3|NA|15|TRBV7-3
TGTGCCAGCAGCTTGACTAGCGGGGGGGCGGATACGCAGTATTTT
CASSLTSGGADTQYF
>NA|TRBJ1-6|once|16|TRBV2
TGTGCCAGCAGTAATAGGGGAGGACCCTATAATTCACCCCTCCACTTT
CASSNRGGPYNSPLHF
>NA|TRBJ1-5|once|15|TRBV28
TGTGCCAGCAGTTTATTACAGGCGTCCTGGCAGCCCCAGCATTTT
CASSLLQASWQPQHF
>TRBD1|TRBJ2-6|NA|13|TRBV7-2
TGTGCCAGCAGCCTGGGACAGAACAACGTCCTGACTTTC
CASSLGQNNVLTF
>NA|TRBJ1-1|NA|13|TRBV7-6
TGTGCCAGAATACAGAAAAGTTGGACTGAAGCTTTCTTT
CARIQKSWTEAFF
>NA|TRBJ1-1|NA|14|TRBV7-9
TGTGCCAGCAGCCATGGAGGGCGAAGCACTGAAGCTTTCTTT
CASSHGGRSTEAFF
>NA|TRBJ1-2|NA|13|TRBV27
TGTGCCAGCAGTCCAAAGGGGATCATGGGCTACACCTTC
CASSPKGIMGYTF
>NA|TRBJ2-3|NA|16|TRBV27
TGTGCCAGCAGTTTAGAGTCCCCCCGCTACACAGATACGCAGTATTTT
CASSLESPRYTDTQYF